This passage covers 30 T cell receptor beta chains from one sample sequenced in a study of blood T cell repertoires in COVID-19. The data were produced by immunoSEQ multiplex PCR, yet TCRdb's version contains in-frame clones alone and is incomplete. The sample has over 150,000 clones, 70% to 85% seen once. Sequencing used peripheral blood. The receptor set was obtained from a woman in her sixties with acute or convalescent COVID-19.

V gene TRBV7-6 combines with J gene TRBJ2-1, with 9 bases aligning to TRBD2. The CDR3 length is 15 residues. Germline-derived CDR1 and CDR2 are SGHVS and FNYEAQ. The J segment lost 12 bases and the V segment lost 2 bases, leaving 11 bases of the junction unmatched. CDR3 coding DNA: TGTGCCAGCAGCTTAATACTGTCGCGGGGGGGCCGGCAGTTCTTC. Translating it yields CASSLILSRGGRQFF.

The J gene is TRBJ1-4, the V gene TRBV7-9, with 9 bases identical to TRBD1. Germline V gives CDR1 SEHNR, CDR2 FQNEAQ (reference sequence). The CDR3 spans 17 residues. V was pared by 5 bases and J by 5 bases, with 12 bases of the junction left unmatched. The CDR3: CASSPLTGQGENEKLFF. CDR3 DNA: TGTGCCAGCAGCCCTCTTACGGGACAGGGAGAGAATGAAAAACTGTTTTTT.

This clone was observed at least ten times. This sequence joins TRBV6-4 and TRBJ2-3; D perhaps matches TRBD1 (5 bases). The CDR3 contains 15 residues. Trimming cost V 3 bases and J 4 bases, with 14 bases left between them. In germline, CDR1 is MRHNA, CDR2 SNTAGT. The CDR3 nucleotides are TGTGCCAGCAGTGATGGGGCCGGTAGGGCAGATACGCAGTATTTT. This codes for CASSDGAGRADTQYF.

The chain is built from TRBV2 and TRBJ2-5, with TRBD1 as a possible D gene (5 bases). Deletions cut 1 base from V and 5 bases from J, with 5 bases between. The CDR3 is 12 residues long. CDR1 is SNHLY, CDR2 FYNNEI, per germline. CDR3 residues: CASSEEGETQYF. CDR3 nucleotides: TGTGCCAGCAGTGAAGAGGGGGAGACCCAGTACTTC. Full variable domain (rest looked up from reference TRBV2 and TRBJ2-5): EPEVTQTPSHQVTQMGQEVILRCVPISNHLYFYWYRQILGQKVEFLVSFYNNEISEKSEIFDDQFSVERPDGSNFTLKIRSTKLEDSAMYFCASSEEGETQYFGPGTRLLVL.

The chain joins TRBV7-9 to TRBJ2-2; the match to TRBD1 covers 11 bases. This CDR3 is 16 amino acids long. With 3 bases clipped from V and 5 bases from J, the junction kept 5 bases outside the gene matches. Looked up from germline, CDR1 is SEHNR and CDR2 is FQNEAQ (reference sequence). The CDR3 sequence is CASSFMGQGVTGELFF. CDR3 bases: TGTGCCAGCAGCTTTATGGGACAGGGGGTTACCGGGGAGCTGTTTTTT.

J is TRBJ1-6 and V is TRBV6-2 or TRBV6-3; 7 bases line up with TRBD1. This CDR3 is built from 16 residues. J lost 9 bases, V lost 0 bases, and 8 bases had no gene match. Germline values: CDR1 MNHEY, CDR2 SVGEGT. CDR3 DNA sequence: TGTGCCAGCAGTTACTCGACAGGGTGGGTGGCTTCACCCCTCCACTTT. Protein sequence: CASSYSTGWVASPLHF.

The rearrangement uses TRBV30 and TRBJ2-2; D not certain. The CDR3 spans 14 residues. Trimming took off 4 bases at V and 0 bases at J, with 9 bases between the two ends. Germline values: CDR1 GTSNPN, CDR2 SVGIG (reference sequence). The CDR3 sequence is CAWIGSTNTGELFF. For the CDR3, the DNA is TGTGCCTGGATCGGTAGTACGAACACCGGGGAGCTGTTTTTT.

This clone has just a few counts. CDR3 in amino acids: CASRQSPGANVLTF. CDR3 sequence (DNA): TGTGCCAGCAGACAGAGCCCCGGGGCCAACGTCCTGACTTTC. The chain links TRBV2 to TRBJ2-6; D gene ambiguous. CDR1 and CDR2 (germline): SNHLY, FYNNEI. Trimming pared 6 bases from V and 4 bases from J, leaving 10 bases between. The CDR3 has 14 residues.

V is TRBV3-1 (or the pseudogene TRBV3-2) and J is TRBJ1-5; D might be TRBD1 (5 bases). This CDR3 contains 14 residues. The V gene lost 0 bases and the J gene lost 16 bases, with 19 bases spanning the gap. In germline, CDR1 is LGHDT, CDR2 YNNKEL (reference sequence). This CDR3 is CASSQDRDGGRYHF. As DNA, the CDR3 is TGTGCCAGCAGCCAAGATCGGGACGGGGGTCGGTACCATTTT.

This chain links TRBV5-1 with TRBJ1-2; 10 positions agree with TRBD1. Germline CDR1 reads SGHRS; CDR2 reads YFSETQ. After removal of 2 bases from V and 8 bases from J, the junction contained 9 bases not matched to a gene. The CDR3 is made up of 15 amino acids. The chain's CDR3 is CASSFRDRGREGYTF. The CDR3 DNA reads TGCGCCAGCAGCTTTAGGGACAGGGGCCGCGAGGGCTACACCTTC.

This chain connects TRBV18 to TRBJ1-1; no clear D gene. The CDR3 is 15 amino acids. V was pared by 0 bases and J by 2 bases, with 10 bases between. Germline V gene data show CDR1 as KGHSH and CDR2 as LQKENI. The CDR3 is CASSPPEGTNTEAFF. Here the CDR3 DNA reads TGTGCCAGCTCACCACCGGAGGGTACCAACACTGAAGCTTTCTTT.

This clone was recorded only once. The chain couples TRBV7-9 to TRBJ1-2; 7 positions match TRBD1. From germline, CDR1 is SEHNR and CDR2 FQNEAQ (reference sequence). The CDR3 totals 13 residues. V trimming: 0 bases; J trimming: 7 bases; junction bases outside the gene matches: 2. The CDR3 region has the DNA TGTGCCAGCAGCTTAGCAGGGGGCGGTGGCTACACCTTC. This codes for CASSLAGGGGYTF.

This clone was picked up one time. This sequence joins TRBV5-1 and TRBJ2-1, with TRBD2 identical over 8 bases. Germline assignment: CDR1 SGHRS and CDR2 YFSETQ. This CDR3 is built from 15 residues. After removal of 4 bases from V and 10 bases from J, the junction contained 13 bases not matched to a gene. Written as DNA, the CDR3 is TGCGCCAGCAGCAACGCGGGGGGAGCGGGAACCGAGCAGTTCTTC. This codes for CASSNAGGAGTEQFF.

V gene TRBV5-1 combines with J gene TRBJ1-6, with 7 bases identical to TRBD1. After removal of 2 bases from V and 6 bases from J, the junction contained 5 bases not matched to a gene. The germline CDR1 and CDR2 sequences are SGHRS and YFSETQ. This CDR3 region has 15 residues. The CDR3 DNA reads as TGCGCCAGCAGCTTTGGGACAGCGATTAATTCACCCCTCCACTTT. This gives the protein CASSFGTAINSPLHF.

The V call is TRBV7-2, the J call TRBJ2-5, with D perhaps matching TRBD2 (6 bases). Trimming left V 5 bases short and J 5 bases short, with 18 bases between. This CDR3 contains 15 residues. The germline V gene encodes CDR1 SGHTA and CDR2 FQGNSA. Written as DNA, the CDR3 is TGTGCCAGCAGCCCCCAAGGAGGGGAAGGGGAGACCCAGTACTTC. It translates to CASSPQGGEGETQYF.

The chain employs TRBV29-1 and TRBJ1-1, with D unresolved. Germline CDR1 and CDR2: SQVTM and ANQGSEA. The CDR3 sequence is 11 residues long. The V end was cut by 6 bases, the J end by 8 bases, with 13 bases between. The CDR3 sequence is CSVGRGNEAFF. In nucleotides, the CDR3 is TGCAGCGTCGGCCGGGGAAACGAAGCTTTCTTT.

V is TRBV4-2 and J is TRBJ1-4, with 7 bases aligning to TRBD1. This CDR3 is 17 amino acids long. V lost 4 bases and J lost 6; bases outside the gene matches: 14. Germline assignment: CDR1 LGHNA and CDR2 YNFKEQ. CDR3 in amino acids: CASSRQLGTDPHEKLFF. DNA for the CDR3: TGTGCCAGCAGCCGCCAACTCGGGACAGACCCCCATGAAAAACTGTTTTTT.

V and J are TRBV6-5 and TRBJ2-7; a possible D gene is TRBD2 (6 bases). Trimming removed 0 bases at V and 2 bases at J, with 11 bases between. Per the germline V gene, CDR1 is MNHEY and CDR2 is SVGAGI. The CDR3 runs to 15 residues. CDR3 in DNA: TGTGCCAGCAGTTACTCGTCCGGGGGTCCCTACGAGCAGTACTTC. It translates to CASSYSSGGPYEQYF.

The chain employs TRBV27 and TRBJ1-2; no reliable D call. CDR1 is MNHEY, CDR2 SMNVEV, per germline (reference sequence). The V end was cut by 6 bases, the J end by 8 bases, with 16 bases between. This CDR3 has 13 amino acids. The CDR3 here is CASRIAGKAGYTF. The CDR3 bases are TGTGCCAGCAGGATCGCCGGGAAGGCGGGCTACACCTTC.

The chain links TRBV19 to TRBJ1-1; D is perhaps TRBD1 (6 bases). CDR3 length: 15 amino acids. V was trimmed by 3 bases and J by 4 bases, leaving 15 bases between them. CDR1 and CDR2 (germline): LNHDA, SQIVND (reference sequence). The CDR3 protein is CASSMPPQGLTEAFF. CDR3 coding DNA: TGTGCCAGTAGTATGCCCCCACAGGGCCTCACTGAAGCTTTCTTT.

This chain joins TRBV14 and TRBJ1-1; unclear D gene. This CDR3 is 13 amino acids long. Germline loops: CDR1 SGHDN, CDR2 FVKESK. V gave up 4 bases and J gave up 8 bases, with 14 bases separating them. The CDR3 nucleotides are TGTGCCAGCAGCCCACCCTATCCGCCAGAAGCTTTCTTT. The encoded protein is CASSPPYPPEAFF. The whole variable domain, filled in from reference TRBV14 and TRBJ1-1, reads EAGVTQFPSHSVIEKGQTVTLRCDPISGHDNLYWYRRVMGKEIKFLLHFVKESKQDESGMPNNRFLAERTGGTYSTLKVQPAELEDSGVYFCASSPPYPPEAFFGQGTRLTVV.

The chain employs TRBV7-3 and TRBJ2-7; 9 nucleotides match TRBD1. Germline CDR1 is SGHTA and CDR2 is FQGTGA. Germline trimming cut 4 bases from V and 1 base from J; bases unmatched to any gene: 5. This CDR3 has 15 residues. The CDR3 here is CASSSGQGLSYEQYF. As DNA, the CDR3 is TGTGCCAGCAGCTCGGGACAGGGCCTATCCTACGAGCAGTACTTC.

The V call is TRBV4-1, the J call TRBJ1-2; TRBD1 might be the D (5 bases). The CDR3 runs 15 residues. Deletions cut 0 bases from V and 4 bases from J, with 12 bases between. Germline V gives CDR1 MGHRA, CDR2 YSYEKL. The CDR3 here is CASSQESRGIYGYTF. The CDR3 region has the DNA TGCGCCAGCAGCCAAGAAAGTAGGGGCATCTATGGCTACACCTTC.

The CDR3 nucleotides read TGTGCCAGCATCGGAGGGGGCGGTGAAAAACTGTTTTTT. Translation: CASIGGGGEKLFF. The chain has TRBV7-9 and TRBJ1-4; 7 nucleotides agree with TRBD1. Trimming took 7 bases from V and 7 from J; bases not matched to a gene: 6. CDR3 length: 13 amino acids. The V gene's germline CDR1 is SEHNR and CDR2 FQNEAQ (reference sequence).

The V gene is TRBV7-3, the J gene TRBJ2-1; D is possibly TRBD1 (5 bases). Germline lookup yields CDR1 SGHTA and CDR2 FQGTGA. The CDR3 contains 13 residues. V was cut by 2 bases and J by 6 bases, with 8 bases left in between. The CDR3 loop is CASSLQGGNEQFF. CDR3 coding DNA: TGTGCCAGCAGCTTACAGGGTGGCAATGAGCAGTTCTTC. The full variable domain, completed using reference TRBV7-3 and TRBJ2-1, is GAGVSQTPSNKVTEKGKYVELRCDPISGHTALYWYRQSLGQGPEFLIYFQGTGAADDSGLPNDRFFAVRPEGSVSTLKIQRTERGDSAVYLCASSLQGGNEQFFGPGTRLTVL.

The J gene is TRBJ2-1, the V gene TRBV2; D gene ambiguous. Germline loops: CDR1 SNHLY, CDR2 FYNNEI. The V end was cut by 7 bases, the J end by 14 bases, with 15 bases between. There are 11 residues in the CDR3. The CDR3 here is CASKLTLKEFF. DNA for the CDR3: TGTGCCAGCAAACTGACTCTTAAGGAGTTCTTC. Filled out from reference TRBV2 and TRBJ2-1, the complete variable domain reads EPEVTQTPSHQVTQMGQEVILRCVPISNHLYFYWYRQILGQKVEFLVSFYNNEISEKSEIFDDQFSVERPDGSNFTLKIRSTKLEDSAMYFCASKLTLKEFFGPGTRLTVL.

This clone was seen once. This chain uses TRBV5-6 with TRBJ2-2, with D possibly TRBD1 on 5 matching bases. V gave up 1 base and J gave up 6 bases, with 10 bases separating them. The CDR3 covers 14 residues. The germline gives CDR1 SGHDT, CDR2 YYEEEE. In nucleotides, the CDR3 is TGTGCCAGCAGCTTGAAGGGGTTGCCCGGGGAGCTGTTTTTT. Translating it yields CASSLKGLPGELFF.

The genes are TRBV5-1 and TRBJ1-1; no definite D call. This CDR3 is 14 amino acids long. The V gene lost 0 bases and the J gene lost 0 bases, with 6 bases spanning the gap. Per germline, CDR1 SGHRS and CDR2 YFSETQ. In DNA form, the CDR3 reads TGCGCCAGCAGCTTGGGCGTACTGAACACTGAAGCTTTCTTT. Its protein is CASSLGVLNTEAFF.

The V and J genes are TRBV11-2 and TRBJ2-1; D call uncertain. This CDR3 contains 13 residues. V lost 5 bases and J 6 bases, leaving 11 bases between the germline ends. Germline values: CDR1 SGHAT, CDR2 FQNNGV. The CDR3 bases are TGTGCCAGCAGCCAGTCGTTTCTCAATGAGCAGTTCTTC. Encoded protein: CASSQSFLNEQFF.

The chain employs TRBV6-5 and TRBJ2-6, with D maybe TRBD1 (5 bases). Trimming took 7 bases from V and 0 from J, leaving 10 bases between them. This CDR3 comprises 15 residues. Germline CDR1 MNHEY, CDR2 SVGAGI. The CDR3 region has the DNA TGTGCCAGCACTACAGGAAGCTCTGGGGCCAACGTCCTGACTTTC. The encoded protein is CASTTGSSGANVLTF.